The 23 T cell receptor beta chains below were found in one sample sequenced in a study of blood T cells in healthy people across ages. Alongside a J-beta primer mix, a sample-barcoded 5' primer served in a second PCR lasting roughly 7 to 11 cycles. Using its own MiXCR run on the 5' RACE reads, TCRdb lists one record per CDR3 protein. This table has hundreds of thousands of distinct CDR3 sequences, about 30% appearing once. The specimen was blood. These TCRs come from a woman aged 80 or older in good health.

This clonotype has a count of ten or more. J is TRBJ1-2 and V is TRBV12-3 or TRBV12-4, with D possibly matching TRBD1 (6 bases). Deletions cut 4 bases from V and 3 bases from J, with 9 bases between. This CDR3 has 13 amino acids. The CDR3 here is CASSSDRHYGYTF. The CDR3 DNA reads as TGTGCCAGCAGTTCGGACAGACACTATGGCTACACCTTC.

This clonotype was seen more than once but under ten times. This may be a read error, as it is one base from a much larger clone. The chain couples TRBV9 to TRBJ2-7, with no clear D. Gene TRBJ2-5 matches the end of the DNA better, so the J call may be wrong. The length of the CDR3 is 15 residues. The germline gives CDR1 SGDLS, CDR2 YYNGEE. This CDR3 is CASSVEDGSQGTQYF. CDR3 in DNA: TGTGCCAGCAGCGTAGAGGACGGGTCCCAAGGGACCCAGTACTTC.

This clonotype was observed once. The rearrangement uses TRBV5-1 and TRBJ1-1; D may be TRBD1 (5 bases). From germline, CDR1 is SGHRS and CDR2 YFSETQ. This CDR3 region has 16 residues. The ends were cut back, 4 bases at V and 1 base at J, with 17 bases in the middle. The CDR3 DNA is TGCGCCAGCAGCCCTAATTTCGGGACGGAGAACACTGAAGCTTTCTTT. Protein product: CASSPNFGTENTEAFF.

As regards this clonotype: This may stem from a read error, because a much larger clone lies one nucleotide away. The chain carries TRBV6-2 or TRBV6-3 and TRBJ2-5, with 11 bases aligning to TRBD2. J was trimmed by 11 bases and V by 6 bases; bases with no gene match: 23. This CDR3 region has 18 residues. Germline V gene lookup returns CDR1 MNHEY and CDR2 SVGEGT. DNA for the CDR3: TGTGCCAGCAGCTCAAGGGGCCTGACTAGCGGGGTCATAAATGAGCAGTACTTC. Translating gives CASSSRGLTSGVINEQYF.

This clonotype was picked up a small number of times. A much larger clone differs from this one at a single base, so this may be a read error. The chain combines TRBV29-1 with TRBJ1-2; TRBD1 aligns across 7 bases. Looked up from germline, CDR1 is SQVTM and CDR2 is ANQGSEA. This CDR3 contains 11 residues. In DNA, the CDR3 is TGCGGCGTTTCGCAGGGGGATGGCTACACCTTC. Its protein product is CGVSQGDGYTF.

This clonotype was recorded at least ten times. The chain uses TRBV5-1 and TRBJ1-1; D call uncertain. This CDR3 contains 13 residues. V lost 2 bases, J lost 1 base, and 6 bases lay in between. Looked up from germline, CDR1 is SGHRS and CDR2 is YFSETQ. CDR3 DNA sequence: TGCGCCAGCAGCTTCTACCAGAACACTGAAGCTTTCTTT. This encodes CASSFYQNTEAFF.

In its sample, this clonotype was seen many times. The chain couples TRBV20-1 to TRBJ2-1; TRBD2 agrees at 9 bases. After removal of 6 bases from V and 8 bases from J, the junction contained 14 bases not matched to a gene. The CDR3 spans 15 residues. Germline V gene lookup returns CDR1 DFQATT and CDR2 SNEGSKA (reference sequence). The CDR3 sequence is CSAISAGGREYEQFF. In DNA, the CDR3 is TGCAGTGCCATCTCGGCGGGGGGGCGGGAGTATGAGCAGTTCTTC.

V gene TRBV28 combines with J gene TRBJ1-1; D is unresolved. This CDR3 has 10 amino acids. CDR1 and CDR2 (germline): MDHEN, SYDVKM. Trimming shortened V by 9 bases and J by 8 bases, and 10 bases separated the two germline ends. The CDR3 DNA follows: TGTGCCAGTCAGCGGGGAGAAGCTTTCTTT. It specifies CASQRGEAFF.

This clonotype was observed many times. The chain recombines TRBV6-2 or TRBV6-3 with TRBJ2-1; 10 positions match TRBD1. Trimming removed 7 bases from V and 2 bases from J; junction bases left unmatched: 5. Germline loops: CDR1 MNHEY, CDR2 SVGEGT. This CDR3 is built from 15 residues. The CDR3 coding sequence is TGTGCCAGCACCGGGACAGGGGTTACCTACAATGAGCAGTTCTTC. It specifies CASTGTGVTYNEQFF.

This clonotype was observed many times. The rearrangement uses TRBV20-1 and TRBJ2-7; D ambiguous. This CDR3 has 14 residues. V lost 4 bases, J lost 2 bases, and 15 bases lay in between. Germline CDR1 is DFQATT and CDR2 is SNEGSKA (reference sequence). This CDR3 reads CSATLLATPYEQYF. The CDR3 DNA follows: TGCAGTGCTACCCTCCTGGCGACACCCTACGAGCAGTACTTC.

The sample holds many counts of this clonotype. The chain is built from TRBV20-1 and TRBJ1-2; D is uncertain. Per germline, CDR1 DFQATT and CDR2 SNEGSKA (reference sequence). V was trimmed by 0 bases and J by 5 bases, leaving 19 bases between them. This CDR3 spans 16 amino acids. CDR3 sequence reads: CSARDLDGRDVYGYTF. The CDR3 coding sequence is TGCAGTGCTAGAGACTTGGACGGCCGTGACGTATATGGCTACACCTTC.

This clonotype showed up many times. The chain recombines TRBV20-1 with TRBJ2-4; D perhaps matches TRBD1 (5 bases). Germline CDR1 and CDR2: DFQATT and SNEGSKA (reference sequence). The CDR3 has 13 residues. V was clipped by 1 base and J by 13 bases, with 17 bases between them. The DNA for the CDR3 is TGCAGTGCTAGAGTAAGGTCCACAGGCCCGCAGTACTTC. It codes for CSARVRSTGPQYF.

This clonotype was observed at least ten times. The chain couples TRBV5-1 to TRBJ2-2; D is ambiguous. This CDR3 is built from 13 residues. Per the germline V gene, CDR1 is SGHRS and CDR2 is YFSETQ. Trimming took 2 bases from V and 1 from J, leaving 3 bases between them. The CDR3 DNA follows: TGCGCCAGCAGCTTAAGGAACACCGGGGAGCTGTTTTTT. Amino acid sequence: CASSLRNTGELFF.

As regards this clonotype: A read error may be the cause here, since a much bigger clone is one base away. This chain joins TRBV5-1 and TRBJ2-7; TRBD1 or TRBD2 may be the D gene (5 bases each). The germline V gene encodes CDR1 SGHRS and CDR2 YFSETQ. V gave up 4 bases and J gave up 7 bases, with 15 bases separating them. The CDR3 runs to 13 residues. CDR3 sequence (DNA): TGCGCCAGCAGCCCCCGGACGGGACCTGAGCAGTACTTC. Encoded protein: CASSPRTGPEQYF.

CDR3 bases: TGTGCCAGCAGTCACCAAGTAAATTCACCCCTCCACTTT. It yields the protein CASSHQVNSPLHF. The J gene is TRBJ1-6, the V gene TRBV7-3; no definite D call. The germline V and J ends were trimmed by 6 bases and 7 bases, with 10 bases remaining between them. This CDR3 contains 13 residues. Germline loops: CDR1 SGHTA, CDR2 FQGTGA.

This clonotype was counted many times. This chain's CDR3 is CASSPTGGINYGYTF. Written as DNA, the CDR3 is TGTGCCAGCAGCCCGACGGGCGGAATTAACTATGGCTACACCTTC. The genes are TRBV5-5 and TRBJ1-2; D gene uncertain. CDR1 and CDR2 (germline): SGHKS, YYEKEE (reference sequence). This CDR3 spans 15 amino acids. Trimming shortened V by 4 bases and J by 1 base, and 14 bases separated the two germline ends.

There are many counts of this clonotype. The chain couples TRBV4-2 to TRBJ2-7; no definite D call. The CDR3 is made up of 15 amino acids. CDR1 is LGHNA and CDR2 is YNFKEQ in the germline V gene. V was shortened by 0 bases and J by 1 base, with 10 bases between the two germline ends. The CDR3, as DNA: TGTGCCAGCAGCCAAGATCTGGGTCGATCCTACGAGCAGTACTTC. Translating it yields CASSQDLGRSYEQYF.

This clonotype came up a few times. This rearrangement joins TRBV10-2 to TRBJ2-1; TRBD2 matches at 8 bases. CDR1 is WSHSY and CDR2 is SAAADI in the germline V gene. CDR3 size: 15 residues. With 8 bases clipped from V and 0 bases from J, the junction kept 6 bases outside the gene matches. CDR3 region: CASSGGDGSYNEQFF. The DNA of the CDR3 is TGCGCCAGCTCGGGAGGGGACGGCTCCTACAATGAGCAGTTCTTC.

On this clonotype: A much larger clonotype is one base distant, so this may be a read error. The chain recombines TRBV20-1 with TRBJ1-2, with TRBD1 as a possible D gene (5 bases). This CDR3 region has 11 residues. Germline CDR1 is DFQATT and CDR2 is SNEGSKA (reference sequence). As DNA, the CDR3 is TGCAGGGCTAACCGGGACCATGGCTACACCTTC. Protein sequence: CRANRDHGYTF.

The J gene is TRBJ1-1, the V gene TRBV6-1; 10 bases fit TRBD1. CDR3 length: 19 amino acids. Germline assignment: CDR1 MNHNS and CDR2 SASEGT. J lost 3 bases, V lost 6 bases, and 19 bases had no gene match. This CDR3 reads CASRNFPGQGSRDDTEAFF. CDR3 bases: TGTGCCAGCAGGAACTTTCCGGGACAGGGGTCCCGGGATGACACTGAAGCTTTCTTT.

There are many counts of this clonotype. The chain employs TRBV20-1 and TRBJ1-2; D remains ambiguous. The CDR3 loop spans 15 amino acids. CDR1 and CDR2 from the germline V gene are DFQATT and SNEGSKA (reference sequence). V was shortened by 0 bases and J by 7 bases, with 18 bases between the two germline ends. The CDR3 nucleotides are TGCAGTGCTAGAGATTATAGTAGAGGCGGCGGTGGCTACACCTTC. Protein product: CSARDYSRGGGGYTF.

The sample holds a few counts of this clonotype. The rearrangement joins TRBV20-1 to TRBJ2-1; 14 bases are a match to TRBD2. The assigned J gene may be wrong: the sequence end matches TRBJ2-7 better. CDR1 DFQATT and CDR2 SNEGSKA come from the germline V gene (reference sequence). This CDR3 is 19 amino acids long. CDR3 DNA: TGCAGTGCTAGTCCGCGACTAGCGGGGGGGCCCCGGTCCTACAATGAGCAGTACTTC. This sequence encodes CSASPRLAGGPRSYNEQYF.

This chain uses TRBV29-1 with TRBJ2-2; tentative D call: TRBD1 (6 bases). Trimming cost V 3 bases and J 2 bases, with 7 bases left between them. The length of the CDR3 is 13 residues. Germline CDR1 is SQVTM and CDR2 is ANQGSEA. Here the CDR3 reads CSVEGQNTGELFF. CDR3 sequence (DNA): TGCAGCGTTGAGGGACAAAACACCGGGGAGCTGTTTTTT.